This T cell receptor beta chain emerged from a study of vaccination effects on CD4 cells after COVID-19. About the research overall: It was a median of 72 days after the second dose that post-vaccine samples were obtained.

Of note for this clone: The antigen remains unidentified.

CDR1 and CDR2 (germline): MNHNS, SASEGT. This CDR3 has 15 amino acids. V was clipped by 1 base and J by 2 bases; unmatched bases: 2. General study points: Late in the post-vaccination period, infection-induced and vaccine-induced clones underwent marked clonal contraction.

This table comes from immunoSEQ multiplex PCR, and its TCRdb copy is limited to in-frame clones, with some not included. The table has around 30,000 clones, around 74% seen once. In the ViraFEST assay, antigen-specific CD4+ clonotypes were identified by expansion after peptide-pool stimulation. CD4+ T cells were isolated after around ten days of culture. Participants completed two doses of the BNT162b2 or mRNA-1273 vaccine. Researchers swapped half the medium for IL-2 medium on both days 3 and 7. Here the sequenced sample was CD4+ T cells from PBMCs cultured with HCoV-OC43 spike peptides, taken after COVID-19 vaccination. The subset here: HCoV-OC43 spike overlapping peptide pool stimulation. The receptor's source is a human donor who received a COVID-19 vaccine. The V and J genes are TRBV6-1 and TRBJ2-1; 7 bases match TRBD2. The CDR3 loop reads CASSEDAGAYNEQFF. CDR3 sequence (DNA): TGTGCCAGCAGTGAAGATGCGGGGGCCTACAATGAGCAGTTCTTC.